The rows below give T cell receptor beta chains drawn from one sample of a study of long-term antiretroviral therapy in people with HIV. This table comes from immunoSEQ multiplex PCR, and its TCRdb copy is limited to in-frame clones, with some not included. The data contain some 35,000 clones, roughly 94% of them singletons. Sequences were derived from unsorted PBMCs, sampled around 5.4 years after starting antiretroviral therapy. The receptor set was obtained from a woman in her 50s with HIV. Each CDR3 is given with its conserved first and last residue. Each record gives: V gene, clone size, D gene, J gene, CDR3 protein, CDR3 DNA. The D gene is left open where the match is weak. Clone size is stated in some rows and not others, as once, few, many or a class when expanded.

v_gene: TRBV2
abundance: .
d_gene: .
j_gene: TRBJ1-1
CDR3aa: CASCTLMNTEAFF
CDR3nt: TGTGCCAGCTGTACATTGATGAACACTGAAGCTTTCTTT

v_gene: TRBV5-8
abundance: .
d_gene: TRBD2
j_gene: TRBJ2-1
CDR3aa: CASSSGLAGGNMFF
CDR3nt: TGTGCCAGCAGCTCGGGACTAGCGGGGGGCAATATGTTCTTC

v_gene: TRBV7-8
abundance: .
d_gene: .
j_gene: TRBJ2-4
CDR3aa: CASSGDPRRIQYF
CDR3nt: TGTGCCAGCAGCGGGGACCCCCGGCGCATTCAGTACTTC

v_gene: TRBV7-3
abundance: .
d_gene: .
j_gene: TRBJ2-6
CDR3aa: CASSPSRSEANVLTF
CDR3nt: TGTGCCAGCAGCCCCTCTAGGTCTGAGGCCAACGTCCTGACTTTC

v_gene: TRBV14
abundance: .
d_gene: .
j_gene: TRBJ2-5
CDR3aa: CASSQEWGAQETQYF
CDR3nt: TGTGCCAGCAGCCAAGAATGGGGAGCCCAAGAGACCCAGTACTTC

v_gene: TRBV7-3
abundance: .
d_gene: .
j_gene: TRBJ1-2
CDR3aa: CASSLTGTTNYGYTF
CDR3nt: TGTGCCAGCAGCTTAACGGGCACCACTAACTATGGCTACACCTTC

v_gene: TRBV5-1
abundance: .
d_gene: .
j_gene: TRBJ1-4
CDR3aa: CASSLSGAATNEKLFF
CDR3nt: TGCGCCAGCAGCTTGTCAGGAGCAGCAACTAATGAAAAATTGTTTTTT

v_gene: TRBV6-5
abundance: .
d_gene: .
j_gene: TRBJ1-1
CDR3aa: CASSYQGFNTEAFF
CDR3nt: TGTGCCAGCAGTTACCAGGGCTTTAACACTGAAGCTTTCTTT

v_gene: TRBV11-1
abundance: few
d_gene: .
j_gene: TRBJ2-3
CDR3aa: CASSLMTTDTQYF
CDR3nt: TGTGCCAGCAGCTTAATGACAACCGATACGCAGTATTTT

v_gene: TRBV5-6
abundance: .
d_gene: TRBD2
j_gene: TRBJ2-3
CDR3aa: CASTFSGGVRYTQYF
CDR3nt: TGTGCCAGCACCTTTAGCGGGGGGGTCCGATATACGCAGTATTTT

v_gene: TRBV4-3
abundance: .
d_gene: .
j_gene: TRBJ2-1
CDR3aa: CASSQEYFTPLMEQFF
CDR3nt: TGCGCCAGCAGCCAAGAGTACTTTACTCCTCTAATGGAGCAGTTCTTC

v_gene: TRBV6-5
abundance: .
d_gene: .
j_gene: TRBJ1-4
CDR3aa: CASSRTGFNEKLFF
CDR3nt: TGTGCCAGCAGTAGAACTGGGTTTAATGAAAAACTGTTTTTT

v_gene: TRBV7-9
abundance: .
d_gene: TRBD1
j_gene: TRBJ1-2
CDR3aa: CASSLRDRSNYGYTF
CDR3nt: TGTGCCAGCAGCTTAAGGGACAGGAGTAACTATGGCTACACCTTC

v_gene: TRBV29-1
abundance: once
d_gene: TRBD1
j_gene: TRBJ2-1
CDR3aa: CSVGQGGYNEQFF
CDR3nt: TGCAGCGTTGGACAGGGCGGATACAATGAGCAGTTCTTC

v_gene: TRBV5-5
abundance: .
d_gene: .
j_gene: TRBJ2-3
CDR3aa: CASSPGSTTDTQYF
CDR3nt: TGTGCCAGCAGCCCTGGGTCCACGACAGATACGCAGTATTTT

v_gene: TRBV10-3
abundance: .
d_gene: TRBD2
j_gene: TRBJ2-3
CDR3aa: CAISESGTRGDTQYF
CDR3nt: TGTGCCATCAGTGAGTCCGGGACTAGAGGGGATACGCAGTATTTT

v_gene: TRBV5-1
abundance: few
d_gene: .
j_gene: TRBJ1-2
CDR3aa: CASSLDGGAYGYTF
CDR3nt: TGCGCCAGCAGTCTTGACGGGGGTGCTTATGGCTACACCTTC

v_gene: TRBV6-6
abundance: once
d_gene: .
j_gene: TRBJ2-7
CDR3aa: CASSHPGGYEQYF
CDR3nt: TGTGCCAGCAGCCATCCCGGGGGTTACGAGCAGTACTTC